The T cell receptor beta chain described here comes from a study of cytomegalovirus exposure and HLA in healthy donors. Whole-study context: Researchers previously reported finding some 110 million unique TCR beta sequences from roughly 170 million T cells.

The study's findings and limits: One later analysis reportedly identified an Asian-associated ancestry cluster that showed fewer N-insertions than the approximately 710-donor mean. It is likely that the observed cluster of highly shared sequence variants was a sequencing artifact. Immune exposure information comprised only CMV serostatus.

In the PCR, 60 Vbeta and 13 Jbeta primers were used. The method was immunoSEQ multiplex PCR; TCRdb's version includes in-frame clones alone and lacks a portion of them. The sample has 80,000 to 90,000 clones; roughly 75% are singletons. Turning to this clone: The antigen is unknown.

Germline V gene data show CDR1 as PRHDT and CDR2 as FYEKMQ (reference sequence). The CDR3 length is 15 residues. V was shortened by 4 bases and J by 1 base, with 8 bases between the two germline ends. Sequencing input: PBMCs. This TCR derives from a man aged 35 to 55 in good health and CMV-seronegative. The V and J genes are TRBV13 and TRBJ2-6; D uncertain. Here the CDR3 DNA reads TGTGCCAGCAGCTCGCCGCGTTCTGGGGCCAACGTCCTGACTTTC. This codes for CASSSPRSGANVLTF.